The 3 T cell receptor beta chains given below trace back to one sample, sequenced in a study of control samples from healthy donors and cancer patients. Profiled with immunoSEQ multiplex PCR; TCRdb holds only in-frame clones, not every one. The table lists over 100,000 clones, around 89% of them singletons. What was sequenced was blood. These receptors were taken from a man aged 40-49 years in good health.

The rearrangement uses TRBV19 and TRBJ1-5; D may be TRBD1 (6 bases). This CDR3 is built from 13 residues. Germline V gene sequence: CDR1 LNHDA, CDR2 SQIVND (reference sequence). V lost 5 bases and J 6 bases, leaving 11 bases between the germline ends. The CDR3 DNA follows: TGTGCCAGTAGTGAGGGGGAACGTCAGCCCCAGCATTTT. Translation: CASSEGERQPQHF.

This chain uses TRBV18 with TRBJ2-3; tentatively, D is TRBD2 (6 bases). The V and J ends lost 4 bases and 3 bases respectively, with 8 bases between them. CDR3 length equals 13 residues. Germline V gives CDR1 KGHSH, CDR2 LQKENI. As DNA, the CDR3 is TGTGCCAGCTCACTGGGGAGGACAGATACGCAGTATTTT. This translates into CASSLGRTDTQYF.

The table lists this clone with a few counts. The chain carries TRBV25-1 and TRBJ2-6; 7 bases match TRBD2. The CDR3 has 18 residues. J was trimmed by 1 base and V by 6 bases; bases with no gene match: 12. Germline V CDR1 and CDR2: MGHDK, SYGVNS. CDR3 nucleotide sequence: TGTGCCAGCAGCGAGCCACTAGCGACGATATCTGGGGCCAACGTCCTGACTTTC. It yields the protein CASSEPLATISGANVLTF.